One and the same sample provided the 20 T cell receptor beta chains below, sequenced in a study of siplizumab effects on memory and regulatory T cells. The table came from immunoSEQ multiplex PCR; TCRdb's copy has only in-frame clones and leaves some out. The sample records about 94,000 clones, roughly 94% being singletons. The sequenced sample consisted of non-Treg CD4+ T cells sorted from blood. The receptors stem from a human donor in good health.

The chain recombines TRBV7-2 with TRBJ1-2; 12 nucleotides line up with TRBD1. There are 16 residues in the CDR3. Trimming took 4 bases from V and 1 from J; bases not matched to a gene: 4. Germline V CDR1 and CDR2: SGHTA, FQGNSA. CDR3 in amino acids: CASSSGTGGGNYGYTF. The CDR3 DNA reads as TGTGCCAGCAGCTCCGGGACAGGGGGCGGTAACTATGGCTACACCTTC. Combining the CDR3 with reference TRBV7-2 and TRBJ1-2 gives the whole variable domain GAGVSQSPSNKVTEKGKDVELRCDPISGHTALYWYRQSLGQGLEFLIYFQGNSAPDKSGLPSDRFSAERTGGSVSTLTIQRTQQEDSAVYLCASSSGTGGGNYGYTFGSGTRLTVV.

V gene TRBV18 combines with J gene TRBJ1-4; 9 positions match TRBD1. The CDR3 consists of 17 residues. V lost 2 bases and J lost 2; bases outside the gene matches: 6. Germline V gene sequence: CDR1 KGHSH, CDR2 LQKENI. The CDR3 sequence is CASSPFQTGGTNEKLFF. CDR3 DNA: TGTGCCAGCTCACCATTCCAAACAGGGGGCACTAATGAAAAACTGTTTTTT.

The rearrangement uses TRBV15 and TRBJ2-5; no firm D call. CDR3 length: 12 amino acids. Germline assignment: CDR1 LNHNV and CDR2 YYDKDF (reference sequence). With 4 bases removed from V and 5 bases from J, the gap between germline ends came to 8 bases. Here the CDR3 reads CATSNALETQYF. The CDR3 DNA is TGTGCCACCAGCAACGCCCTTGAGACCCAGTACTTC.

This rearrangement joins TRBV5-1 to TRBJ2-2, with a tentative D call TRBD2 (6 bases). Germline CDR1 reads SGHRS; CDR2 reads YFSETQ. With 2 bases removed from V and 2 bases from J, the gap between germline ends came to 10 bases. The CDR3 extends over 15 amino acids. The CDR3 here is CASSFSGVNTGELFF. The CDR3 DNA reads as TGCGCCAGCAGCTTCTCGGGGGTAAACACCGGGGAGCTGTTTTTT. Variable domain in full (rest from reference TRBV5-1 and TRBJ2-2): KAGVTQTPRYLIKTRGQQVTLSCSPISGHRSVSWYQQTPGQGLQFLFEYFSETQRNKGNFPGRFSGRQFSNSRSEMNVSTLELGDSALYLCASSFSGVNTGELFFGEGSRLTVL.

The rearrangement links TRBV7-9 to TRBJ2-5, with 7 bases identical to TRBD1. This CDR3 contains 14 residues. The V gene's germline CDR1 is SEHNR and CDR2 FQNEAQ (reference sequence). J gave up 1 base and V 4 bases, and 3 bases lay outside the gene matches. The CDR3 spells CASSYRGGQETQYF. CDR3 DNA: TGTGCCAGCAGCTACAGGGGTGGCCAAGAGACCCAGTACTTC.

This chain connects TRBV5-8 to TRBJ1-3; D possibly corresponds to TRBD1 (5 bases). Looked up from germline, CDR1 is SGHTS and CDR2 is YDEGEE. This CDR3 is 15 amino acids long. Trimming stripped 4 bases from V and 0 bases from J, with 11 bases between. The CDR3 spells CASSQGHLSGNTIYF. The CDR3 coding sequence is TGTGCCAGCAGCCAAGGACACCTCTCTGGAAACACCATATATTTT.

This sequence joins TRBV7-3 and TRBJ2-7; 10 nucleotides agree with TRBD2. Germline loops: CDR1 SGHTA, CDR2 FQGTGA. The CDR3 length is 17 residues. Unmatched junction bases numbered 9, after V lost 1 base and J lost 3 bases. CDR3 nucleotide sequence: TGTGCCAGCAGCTTAAGTGCCGGAGCGGGAGGGTTCTACGAGCAGTACTTC. This codes for CASSLSAGAGGFYEQYF.

The DNA of the CDR3 is TGTGCCAGCAGCGCCGGAATGAGTAGCAATCAGCCCCAGCATTTT. As protein: CASSAGMSSNQPQHF. The V and J genes are TRBV9 and TRBJ1-5; no reliable D call. Germline assignment: CDR1 SGDLS and CDR2 YYNGEE. V lost 3 bases to trimming and J lost 0 bases, with 10 bases between them. This CDR3 has 15 residues.

This rearrangement joins TRBV11-2 to TRBJ2-3; D possibly corresponds to TRBD2 (7 bases). V was clipped by 8 bases and J by 2 bases, with 14 bases between them. This CDR3 comprises 14 residues. Germline CDR1 SGHAT, CDR2 FQNNGV. The CDR3 bases are TGTGCCAGCGCTGAGGGGGGGGCCACAGATACGCAGTATTTT. This translates into CASAEGGATDTQYF.

The rearrangement links TRBV18 to TRBJ2-7; 9 bases line up with TRBD2. CDR3 length: 14 amino acids. V gave up 2 bases and J gave up 6 bases; unmatched junction bases: 5. Germline V gene lookup returns CDR1 KGHSH and CDR2 LQKENI. DNA of the CDR3: TGTGCCAGCTCACCAGGGCTAGCGGGGACCGAGCAGTACTTC. It is translated as CASSPGLAGTEQYF.

The chain uses TRBV6-1 and TRBJ1-5; the D is unclear. CDR1 MNHNS and CDR2 SASEGT come from the germline V gene. The CDR3 covers 13 residues. V lost 6 bases to trimming and J lost 4 bases, with 10 bases between them. The CDR3 DNA is TGTGCCAGCAGGCAACAGCTTAATCAGCCCCAGCATTTT. Its translation: CASRQQLNQPQHF.

This chain uses TRBV9 with TRBJ2-7, with a possible D match to TRBD1 (7 bases). Germline assignment: CDR1 SGDLS and CDR2 YYNGEE. Between the trimmed V and J ends, which lost 3 bases and 7 bases, there was a span of 17 bases. This CDR3 is built from 14 residues. CDR3 bases: TGTGCCAGCAGCGCCCGGACAGGCCGGGAGGAGCAGTACTTC. Translation: CASSARTGREEQYF.

In DNA form, the CDR3 reads TGTGCCAGCACCGGGACAGGGGATAGATACGAGCAGTACTTC. It specifies CASTGTGDRYEQYF. This chain joins TRBV2 and TRBJ2-7; TRBD1 aligns across 10 bases. The CDR3 runs to 14 residues. The germline gives CDR1 SNHLY, CDR2 FYNNEI. The ends lost 7 bases at V and 4 bases at J; junction bases unmatched: 7.

This chain uses TRBV10-3 with TRBJ2-7, with 8 bases aligning to TRBD2. Looked up from germline, CDR1 is ENHRY and CDR2 is SYGVKD. CDR3 length: 15 amino acids. After removal of 7 bases from V and 5 bases from J, the junction contained 13 bases not matched to a gene. DNA for the CDR3: TGTGCCATCACCCCCGGGATCGGGGGGGGCGACGAGCAGTACTTC. Protein product: CAITPGIGGGDEQYF.

The chain recombines TRBV21-1 with TRBJ1-1. TRBV21-1 is given as a pseudogene. CDR3 length: 16 amino acids. In DNA, the CDR3 is TGTGCCAGCAGCAAAGAAAGGGAGGGGAGGAACACTGAAGCTTTCTTT. Its translation: CASSKEREGRNTEAFF.

The CDR3 DNA reads as TGTGCCAGTAGTAAAACAGGGGGCCCAAGTCAGCCCCAGCATTTT. It translates to CASSKTGGPSQPQHF. The chain employs TRBV19 and TRBJ1-5, with 9 bases aligning to TRBD1. CDR1 is LNHDA and CDR2 is SQIVND in the germline V gene (reference sequence). The CDR3 is 15 amino acids. V lost 4 bases to trimming and J lost 6 bases; unmatched junction nucleotides: 7.

This chain links TRBV9 with TRBJ1-5; D is unclear. The V end was cut by 3 bases, the J end by 6 bases, with 13 bases between. The CDR3 totals 14 residues. Germline CDR1 reads SGDLS; CDR2 reads YYNGEE. In DNA form, the CDR3 reads TGTGCCAGCAGCGCCGGGATGCTTCCTCAGCCCCAGCATTTT. Its protein is CASSAGMLPQPQHF.

J is TRBJ1-4 and V is TRBV28, with a possible D match to TRBD1 (5 bases). Germline V gene data show CDR1 as MDHEN and CDR2 as SYDVKM. The CDR3 is 16 residues long. The ends were cut back, 5 bases at V and 9 bases at J, with 22 bases in the middle. Here the CDR3 reads CASSPLGGGGGQKLFF. CDR3 DNA: TGTGCCAGCAGTCCCCTTGGCGGCGGGGGAGGTCAAAAACTGTTTTTT.

The chain carries TRBV4-2 and TRBJ1-3, with D possibly TRBD1 on 6 matching bases. Germline CDR1 and CDR2: LGHNA and YNFKEQ. This CDR3 spans 15 amino acids. V was trimmed by 4 bases and J by 1 base, leaving 11 bases between them. Here the CDR3 reads CASSLFTGSGNTIYF. The CDR3 nucleotides read TGTGCCAGCAGCCTATTCACAGGGTCTGGAAACACCATATATTTT.

The gene calls are TRBV7-8 and TRBJ2-5; D gene uncertain. Germline CDR1 and CDR2: SGHVS and FQNEAQ. The V gene lost 5 bases and the J gene lost 2 bases, with 3 bases spanning the gap. This CDR3 is 11 amino acids long. The CDR3 DNA follows: TGTGCCAGCAGCGCACAAGAGACCCAGTACTTC. It yields the protein CASSAQETQYF.